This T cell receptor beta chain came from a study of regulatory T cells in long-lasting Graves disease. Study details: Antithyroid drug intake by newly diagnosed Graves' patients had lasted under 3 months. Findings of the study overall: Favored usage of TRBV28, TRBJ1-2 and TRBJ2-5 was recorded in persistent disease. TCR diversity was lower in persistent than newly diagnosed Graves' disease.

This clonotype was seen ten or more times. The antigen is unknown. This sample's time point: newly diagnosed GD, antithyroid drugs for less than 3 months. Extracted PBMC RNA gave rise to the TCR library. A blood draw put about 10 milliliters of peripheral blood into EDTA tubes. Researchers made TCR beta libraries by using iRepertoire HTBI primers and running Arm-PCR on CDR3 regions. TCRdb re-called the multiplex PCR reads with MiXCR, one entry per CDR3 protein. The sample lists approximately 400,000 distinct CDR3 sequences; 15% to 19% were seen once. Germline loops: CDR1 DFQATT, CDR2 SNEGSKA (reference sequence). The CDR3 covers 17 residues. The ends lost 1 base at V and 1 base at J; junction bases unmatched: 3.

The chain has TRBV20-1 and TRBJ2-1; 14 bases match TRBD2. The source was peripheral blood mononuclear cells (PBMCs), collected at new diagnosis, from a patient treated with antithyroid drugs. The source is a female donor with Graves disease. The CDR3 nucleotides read TGCAGTGCTAGAGTGACTAGCGGGAGGGAGTCCTACAATGAGCAGTTCTTC. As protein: CSARVTSGRESYNEQFF.